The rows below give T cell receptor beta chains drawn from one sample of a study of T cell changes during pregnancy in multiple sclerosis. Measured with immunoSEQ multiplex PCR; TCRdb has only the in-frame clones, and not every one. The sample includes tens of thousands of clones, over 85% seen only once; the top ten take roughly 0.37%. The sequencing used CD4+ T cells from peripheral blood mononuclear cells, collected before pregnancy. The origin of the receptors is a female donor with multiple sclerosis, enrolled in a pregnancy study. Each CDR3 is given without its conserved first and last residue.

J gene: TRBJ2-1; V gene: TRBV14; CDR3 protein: ASSLPGLAGADEQF
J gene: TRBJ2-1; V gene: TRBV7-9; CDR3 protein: ATQGGGRSGFNEQF
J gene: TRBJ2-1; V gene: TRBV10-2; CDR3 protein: ASKGLASSYNEQF
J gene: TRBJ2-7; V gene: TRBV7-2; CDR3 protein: ASSPLQGSYEQY
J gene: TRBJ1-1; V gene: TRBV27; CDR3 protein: ASSPRTVNTEAF
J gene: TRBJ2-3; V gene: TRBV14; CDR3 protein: ASSQEYGTGGYGTDTQY
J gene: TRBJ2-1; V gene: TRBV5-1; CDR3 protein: ASSSGLADYNEQF
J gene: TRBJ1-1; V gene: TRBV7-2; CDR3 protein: ASSYKGGATEAF
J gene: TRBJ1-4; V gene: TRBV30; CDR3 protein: AWDMLPGPATNEKLF
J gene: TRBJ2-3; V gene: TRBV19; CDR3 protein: ASSIASGGSTDTQY
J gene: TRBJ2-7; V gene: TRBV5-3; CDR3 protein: ARSFPWRAYEQY
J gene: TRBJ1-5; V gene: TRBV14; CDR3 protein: ASSQNTWQPQH
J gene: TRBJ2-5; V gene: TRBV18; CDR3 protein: ASSPSAPSGQGQTQY
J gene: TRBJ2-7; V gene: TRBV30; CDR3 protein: AWSVLQVYEQY
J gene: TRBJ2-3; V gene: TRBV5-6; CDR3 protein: ASSFGPQGTDTQY